This record concerns one T cell receptor beta chain sequence. The data were taken from a study of blood T cell repertoires in COVID-19. Study-wide background: PBMCs, B-cell-depleted T cells, or T cells were the source of the cDNA or gDNA that made up the material.

The length of the CDR3 is 16 residues. Germline-derived CDR1 and CDR2 are SGHRS and YFSETQ. The germline V and J ends were trimmed by 5 bases and 0 bases, with 12 bases remaining between them. Original handling: Counts of nucleated cells, estimated from reference gene primer amplification, were obtained. The table came from immunoSEQ multiplex PCR; TCRdb's copy has only in-frame clones and leaves some out. V and J calls and clone size come straight from that table; D and trimming were deduced from the DNA. The table shows approximately 82,000 clones, with 65% to 85% occurring only once. Input material: peripheral blood. This sequence joins TRBV5-1 and TRBJ1-6; D is possibly TRBD1 (6 bases). The TCR was taken from a woman aged 60-75 years with acute or convalescent COVID-19. CDR3 coding DNA: TGCGCCAGCAGTAGAGACAGGAGCTCCTATAATTCACCCCTCCACTTT. This encodes CASSRDRSSYNSPLHF.